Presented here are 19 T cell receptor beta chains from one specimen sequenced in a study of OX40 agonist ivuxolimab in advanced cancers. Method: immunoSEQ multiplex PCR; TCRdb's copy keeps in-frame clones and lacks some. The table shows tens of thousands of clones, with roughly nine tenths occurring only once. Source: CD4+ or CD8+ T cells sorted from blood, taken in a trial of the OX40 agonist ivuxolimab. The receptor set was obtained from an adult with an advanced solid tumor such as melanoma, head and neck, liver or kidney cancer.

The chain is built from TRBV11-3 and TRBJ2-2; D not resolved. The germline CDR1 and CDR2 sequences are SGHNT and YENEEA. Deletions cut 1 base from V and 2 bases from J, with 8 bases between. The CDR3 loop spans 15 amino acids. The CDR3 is CASSLGLGNTGELFF. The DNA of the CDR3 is TGTGCCAGCAGCTTAGGACTGGGAAACACCGGGGAGCTGTTTTTT. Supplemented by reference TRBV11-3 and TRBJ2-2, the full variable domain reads EAGVVQSPRYKIIEKKQPVAFWCNPISGHNTLYWYLQNLGQGPELLIRYENEEAVDDSQLPKDRFSAERLKGVDSTLKIQPAELGDSAVYLCASSLGLGNTGELFFGEGSRLTVL.

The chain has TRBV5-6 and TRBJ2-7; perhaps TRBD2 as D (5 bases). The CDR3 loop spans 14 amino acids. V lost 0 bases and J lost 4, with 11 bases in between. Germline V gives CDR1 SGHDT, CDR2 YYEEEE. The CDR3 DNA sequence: TGTGCCAGCAGCTTGGGTGGAGGTACGTACGAGCAGTACTTC. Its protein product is CASSLGGGTYEQYF. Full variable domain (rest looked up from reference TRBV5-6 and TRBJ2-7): DAGVTQSPTHLIKTRGQQVTLRCSPKSGHDTVSWYQQALGQGPQFIFQYYEEEERQRGNFPDRFSGHQFPNYSSELNVNALLLGDSALYLCASSLGGGTYEQYFGPGTRLTVT.

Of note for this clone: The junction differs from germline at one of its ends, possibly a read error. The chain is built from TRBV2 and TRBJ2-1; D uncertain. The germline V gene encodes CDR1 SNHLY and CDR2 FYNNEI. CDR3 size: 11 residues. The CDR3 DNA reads TGTGCCAGCAGGCTCGAGACTCCCCTTCTCTTC. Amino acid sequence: CASRLETPLLF.

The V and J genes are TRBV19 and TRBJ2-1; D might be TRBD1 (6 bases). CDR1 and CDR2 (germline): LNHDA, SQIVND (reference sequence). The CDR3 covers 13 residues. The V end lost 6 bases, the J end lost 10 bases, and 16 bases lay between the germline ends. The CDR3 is CASRVTSGTEQFF. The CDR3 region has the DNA TGTGCCAGTAGGGTAACGTCCGGGACAGAGCAGTTCTTC.

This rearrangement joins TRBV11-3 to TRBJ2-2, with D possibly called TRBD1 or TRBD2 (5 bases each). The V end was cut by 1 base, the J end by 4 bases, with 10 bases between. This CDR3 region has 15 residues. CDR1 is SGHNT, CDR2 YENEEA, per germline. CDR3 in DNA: TGTGCCAGCAGCTTAGCTTGGGGGAGCACCGGGGAGCTGTTTTTT. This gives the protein CASSLAWGSTGELFF.

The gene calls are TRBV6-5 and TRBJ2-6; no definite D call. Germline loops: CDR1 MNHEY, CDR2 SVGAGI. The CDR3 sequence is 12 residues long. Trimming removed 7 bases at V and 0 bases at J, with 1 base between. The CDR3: CASTSGANVLTF. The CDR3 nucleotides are TGTGCCAGCACCTCTGGGGCCAACGTCCTGACTTTC.

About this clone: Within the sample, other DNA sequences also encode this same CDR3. This CDR3 is CASSPDNQPQHF. The CDR3 coding sequence is TGTGCCAGCTCACCGGATAATCAGCCCCAGCATTTT. This chain connects TRBV18 to TRBJ1-5; no definite D call. Germline assignment: CDR1 KGHSH and CDR2 LQKENI. Trimming took 3 bases from V and 4 from J, leaving 4 bases between them. This CDR3 has 12 amino acids.

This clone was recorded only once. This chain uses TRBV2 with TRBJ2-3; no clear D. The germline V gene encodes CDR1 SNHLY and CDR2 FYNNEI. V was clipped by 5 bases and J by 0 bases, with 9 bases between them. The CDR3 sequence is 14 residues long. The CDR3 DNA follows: TGTGCCAGCAGTCCATACTCTAGCACAGATACGCAGTATTTT. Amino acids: CASSPYSSTDTQYF.

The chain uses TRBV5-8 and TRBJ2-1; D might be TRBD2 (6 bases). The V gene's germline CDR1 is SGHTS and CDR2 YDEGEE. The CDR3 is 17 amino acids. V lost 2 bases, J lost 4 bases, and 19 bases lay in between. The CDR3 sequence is CASSLRLGRDVYNEQFF. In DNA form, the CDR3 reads TGTGCCAGCAGCTTAAGATTGGGGCGGGACGTGTACAATGAGCAGTTCTTC.

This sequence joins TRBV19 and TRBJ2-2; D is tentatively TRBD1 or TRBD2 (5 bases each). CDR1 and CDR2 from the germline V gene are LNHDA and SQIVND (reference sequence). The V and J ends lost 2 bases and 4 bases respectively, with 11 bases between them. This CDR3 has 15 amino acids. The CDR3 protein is CASSIRGAGTGELFF. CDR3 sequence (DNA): TGTGCCAGTAGTATAAGAGGGGCGGGCACCGGGGAGCTGTTTTTT.

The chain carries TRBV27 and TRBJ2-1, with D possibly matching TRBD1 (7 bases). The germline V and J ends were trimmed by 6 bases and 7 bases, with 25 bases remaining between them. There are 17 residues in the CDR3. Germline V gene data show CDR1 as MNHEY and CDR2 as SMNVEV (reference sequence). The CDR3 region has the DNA TGTGCCAGCAGAACAACGGAGGGACAGTTACCTTTAAATGAGCAGTTCTTC. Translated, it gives CASRTTEGQLPLNEQFF.

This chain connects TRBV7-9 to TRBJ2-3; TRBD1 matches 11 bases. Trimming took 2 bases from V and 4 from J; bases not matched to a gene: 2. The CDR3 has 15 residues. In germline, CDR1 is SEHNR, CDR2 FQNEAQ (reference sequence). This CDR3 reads CASSLRTGGPDTQYF. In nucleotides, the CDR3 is TGTGCCAGCAGCTTACGGACAGGGGGCCCAGATACGCAGTATTTT.

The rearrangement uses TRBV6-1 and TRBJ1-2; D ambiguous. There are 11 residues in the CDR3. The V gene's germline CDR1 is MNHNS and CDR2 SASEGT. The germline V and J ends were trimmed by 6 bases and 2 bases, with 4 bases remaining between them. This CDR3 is CASRRNYGYTF. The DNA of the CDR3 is TGTGCCAGCAGAAGAAACTATGGCTACACCTTC.

The CDR3 region has the DNA TGCGCCAGCAGCCAGGGGCCCAGGGGGAACACCGGGGAGCTGTTTTTT. Translated, it gives CASSQGPRGNTGELFF. V gene TRBV4-1 combines with J gene TRBJ2-2; D might be TRBD1 (6 bases). Germline CDR1 and CDR2: MGHRA and YSYEKL. The CDR3 spans 16 residues. V lost 3 bases and J lost 1, with 12 bases in between.

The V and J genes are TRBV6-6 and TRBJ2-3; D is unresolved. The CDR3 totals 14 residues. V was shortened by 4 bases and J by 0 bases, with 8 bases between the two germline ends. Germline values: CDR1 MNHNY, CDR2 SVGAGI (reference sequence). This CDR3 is CASSLVLSTDTQYF. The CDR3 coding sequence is TGTGCCAGCAGTTTGGTTCTTAGCACAGATACGCAGTATTTT.

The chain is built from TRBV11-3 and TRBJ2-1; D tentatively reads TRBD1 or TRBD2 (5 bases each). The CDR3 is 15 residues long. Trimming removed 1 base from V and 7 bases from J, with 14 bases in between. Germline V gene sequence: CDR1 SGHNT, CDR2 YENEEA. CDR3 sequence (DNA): TGTGCCAGCAGCTTAGCGGGACGACCGGGGAATGAGCAGTTCTTC. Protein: CASSLAGRPGNEQFF.

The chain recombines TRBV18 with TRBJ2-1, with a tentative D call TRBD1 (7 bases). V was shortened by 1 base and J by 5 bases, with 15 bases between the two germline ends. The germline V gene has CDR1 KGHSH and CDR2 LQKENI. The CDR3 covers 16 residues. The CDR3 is CASSPRTGGTDNEQFF. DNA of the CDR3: TGTGCCAGCTCACCACGTACTGGCGGGACAGACAATGAGCAGTTCTTC.

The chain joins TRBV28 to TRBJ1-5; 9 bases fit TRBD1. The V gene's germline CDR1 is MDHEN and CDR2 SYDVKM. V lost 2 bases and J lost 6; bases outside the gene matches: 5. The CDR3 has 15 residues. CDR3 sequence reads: CASSLVTGGFQPQHF. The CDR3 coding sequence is TGTGCCAGCAGTTTAGTAACAGGGGGCTTTCAGCCCCAGCATTTT.

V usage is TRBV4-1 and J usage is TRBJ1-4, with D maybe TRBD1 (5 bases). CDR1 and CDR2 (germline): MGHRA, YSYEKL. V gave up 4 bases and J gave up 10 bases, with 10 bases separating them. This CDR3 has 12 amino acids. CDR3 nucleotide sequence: TGCGCCAGCAGCCCCACCGGGGGAAAACTGTTTTTT. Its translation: CASSPTGGKLFF.